Below are 2 T cell receptor beta chains sequenced from a single sample in a study of blood T cell repertoires in COVID-19. TCRdb keeps only in-frame clones here, not all; method: immunoSEQ multiplex PCR. Of 100,000 to 150,000 clones listed, around 74% were seen once; the top ten hold around 5.9%. Sequenced input: peripheral blood. These receptors all come from a man aged 60 to 69 with acute or convalescent COVID-19.

V is TRBV19 and J is TRBJ2-5; TRBD1 matches at 7 bases. Germline V gene data show CDR1 as LNHDA and CDR2 as SQIVND (reference sequence). The CDR3 consists of 15 residues. V was clipped by 4 bases and J by 4 bases; unmatched bases: 9. CDR3 residues: CASSRREGGLETQYF. Here the CDR3 DNA reads TGTGCCAGTAGTAGGCGAGAAGGGGGCCTAGAGACCCAGTACTTC.

This chain uses TRBV15 with TRBJ1-4, with 7 nucleotides matching TRBD1. Germline CDR1 LNHNV, CDR2 YYDKDF (reference sequence). V was pared by 0 bases and J by 8 bases, with 9 bases of the junction left unmatched. The CDR3 has 16 residues. The CDR3 region has the DNA TGTGCCACCAGCAGAGAGCGGGCAGGGGGTTCCGAAAAACTGTTTTTT. This encodes CATSRERAGGSEKLFF.